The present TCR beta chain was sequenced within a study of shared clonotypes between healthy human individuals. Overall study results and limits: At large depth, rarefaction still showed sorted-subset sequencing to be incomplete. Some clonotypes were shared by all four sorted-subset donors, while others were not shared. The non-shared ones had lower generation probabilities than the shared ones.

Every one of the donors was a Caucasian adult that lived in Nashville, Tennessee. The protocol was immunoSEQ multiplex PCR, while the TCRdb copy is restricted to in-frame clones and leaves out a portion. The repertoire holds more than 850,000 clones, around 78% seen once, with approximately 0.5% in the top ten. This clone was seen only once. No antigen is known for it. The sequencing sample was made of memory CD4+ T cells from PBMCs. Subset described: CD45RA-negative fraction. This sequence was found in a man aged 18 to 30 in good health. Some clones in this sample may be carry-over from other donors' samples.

The CDR3 sequence is CASSIQGINEQYF. The CDR3 DNA reads TGTGCCAGCAGTATACAGGGGATCAACGAGCAGTACTTC. This rearrangement joins TRBV6-1 to TRBJ2-7, with 7 positions matching TRBD1. Trimming at V came to 5 bases and at J to 5 bases, leaving 6 bases not matched to a gene. Germline CDR1 and CDR2: MNHNS and SASEGT. The CDR3 runs 13 residues.